These 24 T cell receptor beta chains were all obtained from the same sample, sequenced in a study of T cell responses to AZD1222 COVID-19 vaccine (dated by TCRdb to the early 2020s). Libraries were built with the immunoSEQ multiplex PCR assay. In its TCRdb copy, this immuneACCESS table keeps in-frame sequences only and misses some clones. Where compared with another copy, unresolved V genes explain less than half of these, and the others have no known cause. The sample has over 120,000 clones on record, 80% to 95% of them singletons. The ten biggest clones cover less than 4.5% of the sample. In the paper's terms, the time point label means: baseline before first vaccination. The input for sequencing was peripheral blood, taken on day 0 of AZD1222 vaccination. The receptors here all came from an adult in good health.

This sequence joins TRBV25-1 and TRBJ1-2; D gene ambiguous. V lost 3 bases, J lost 5 bases, and 10 bases lay in between. This CDR3 has 13 residues. Germline CDR1 and CDR2: MGHDK and SYGVNS. This CDR3 reads CASSDIGRYGYTF. CDR3 nucleotide sequence: TGTGCCAGCAGTGATATCGGGAGGTATGGCTACACCTTC.

The chain joins TRBV14 to TRBJ1-3, with 7 positions matching TRBD1. J was trimmed by 0 bases and V by 5 bases; bases with no gene match: 4. CDR1 SGHDN and CDR2 FVKESK come from the germline V gene. This CDR3 spans 15 amino acids. CDR3 nucleotides: TGTGCCAGCAGCTCGCGGACAGGCTCTGGAAACACCATATATTTT. Translation gives CASSSRTGSGNTIYF.

This chain joins TRBV5-4 and TRBJ2-5, with 8 nucleotides matching TRBD1. The V segment lost 3 bases and the J segment 2 bases; nucleotides outside the gene matches: 6. The V gene's germline CDR1 is SGHNT and CDR2 YYREEE (reference sequence). The CDR3 has 15 residues. CDR3 DNA sequence: TGTGCCAGCAGCTCCCTCAGGGGGCAACAAGAGACCCAGTACTTC. As protein: CASSSLRGQQETQYF.

This chain uses TRBV25-1 with TRBJ2-1; no reliable D call. Trimming took 3 bases from V and 5 from J, leaving 8 bases between them. CDR3 length: 13 amino acids. Germline CDR1 and CDR2: MGHDK and SYGVNS. CDR3 protein: CASSDVLDNEQFF. CDR3 bases: TGTGCCAGCAGTGATGTCTTAGACAATGAGCAGTTCTTC.

This clone appeared once. This chain uses TRBV19 with TRBJ1-6, with 9 positions matching TRBD1. Germline trimming cut 7 bases from V and 11 bases from J; bases unmatched to any gene: 6. Germline V CDR1 and CDR2: LNHDA, SQIVND (reference sequence). This CDR3 is built from 13 residues. As DNA, the CDR3 is TGTGCCAGTATGGGACAGGGCTCGACACCCCTCCACTTT. Residues: CASMGQGSTPLHF.

The gene calls are TRBV9 and TRBJ2-1; D unresolved. V gave up 4 bases and J gave up 8 bases, with 13 bases separating them. This CDR3 is 13 amino acids long. From germline, CDR1 is SGDLS and CDR2 YYNGEE. CDR3 loop: CASSLKRSDEQFF. CDR3 DNA: TGTGCCAGCAGCCTTAAAAGGTCGGATGAGCAGTTCTTC.

This sequence joins TRBV11-3 and TRBJ1-1; TRBD1 matches at 8 bases. Germline CDR1 is SGHNT and CDR2 is YENEEA. J gave up 3 bases and V 5 bases, and 2 bases lay outside the gene matches. CDR3 size: 13 residues. CDR3 nucleotides: TGTGCCAGCAGCCCGACAGGGGACACTGAAGCTTTCTTT. Translated, it gives CASSPTGDTEAFF.

The V call is TRBV3-1 (or the pseudogene TRBV3-2), the J call TRBJ1-5, with D perhaps TRBD1 (6 bases). Germline lookup yields CDR1 LGHDT and CDR2 YNNKEL (reference sequence). This CDR3 has 17 amino acids. Trimming left V 0 bases short and J 2 bases short, with 14 bases between. As DNA, the CDR3 is TGTGCCAGCAGCCAAGATTTGGCAGGGGCTGGCAATCAGCCCCAGCATTTT. Translation gives CASSQDLAGAGNQPQHF.

J is TRBJ2-1 and V is TRBV30; 9 bases match TRBD2. This CDR3 region has 16 residues. Germline-derived CDR1 and CDR2 are GTSNPN and SVGIG (reference sequence). Trimming took 0 bases from V and 4 from J; bases not matched to a gene: 7. CDR3 in amino acids: CAWSVLGAGGYNEQFF. DNA of the CDR3: TGTGCCTGGAGTGTTCTCGGAGCGGGGGGATACAATGAGCAGTTCTTC.

This chain joins TRBV4-3 and TRBJ2-3; D not certain. Trimming stripped 1 base from V and 1 base from J, with 12 bases between. The germline V gene encodes CDR1 LGHNA and CDR2 YSLEER. The length of the CDR3 is 16 residues. CDR3 residues: CASSQGSLFGTDTQYF. The DNA of the CDR3 is TGCGCCAGCAGCCAAGGTTCCCTCTTCGGCACAGATACGCAGTATTTT.

The chain has TRBV19 and TRBJ1-2, with D possibly being TRBD1 (6 bases). The V gene's germline CDR1 is LNHDA and CDR2 SQIVND (reference sequence). Between the trimmed V and J ends, which lost 5 bases and 4 bases, there was a span of 17 bases. CDR3 length: 15 residues. The CDR3 loop is CASSFRTEGIYGYTF. CDR3 sequence (DNA): TGTGCCAGTAGTTTCCGGACAGAGGGAATCTATGGCTACACCTTC.

The V and J genes are TRBV5-1 and TRBJ2-5, with D possibly matching TRBD2 (5 bases). The germline CDR1 and CDR2 sequences are SGHRS and YFSETQ. Trimming cost V 0 bases and J 10 bases, with 7 bases left between them. This CDR3 is 11 amino acids long. CDR3 nucleotide sequence: TGCGCCAGCAGCTTGGCGGAGGTCCAGTACTTC. Its protein product is CASSLAEVQYF. Full variable domain (rest looked up from reference TRBV5-1 and TRBJ2-5): KAGVTQTPRYLIKTRGQQVTLSCSPISGHRSVSWYQQTPGQGLQFLFEYFSETQRNKGNFPGRFSGRQFSNSRSEMNVSTLELGDSALYLCASSLAEVQYFGPGTRLLVL.

The genes are TRBV5-6 and TRBJ1-1; D call uncertain. Germline CDR1 reads SGHDT; CDR2 reads YYEEEE. Trimming took 1 base from V and 4 from J, leaving 2 bases between them. The CDR3 extends over 11 amino acids. In nucleotides, the CDR3 is TGTGCCAGCAGCTTGCGCACTGAAGCTTTCTTT. Its protein product is CASSLRTEAFF. Full variable domain (remainder filled in from reference TRBV5-6 and TRBJ1-1): DAGVTQSPTHLIKTRGQQVTLRCSPKSGHDTVSWYQQALGQGPQFIFQYYEEEERQRGNFPDRFSGHQFPNYSSELNVNALLLGDSALYLCASSLRTEAFFGQGTRLTVV.

This clone was observed once. V gene TRBV12-3 or TRBV12-4 combines with J gene TRBJ2-3; D possibly corresponds to TRBD2 (6 bases). Trimming stripped 11 bases from V and 2 bases from J, with 14 bases between. The CDR3 length is 13 residues. The CDR3 sequence is CACGTATTDTQYF. The CDR3 coding sequence is TGTGCCTGCGGGACTGCTACCACAGATACGCAGTATTTT.

The chain is built from TRBV7-9 and TRBJ1-1; D uncertain. The V gene's germline CDR1 is SEHNR and CDR2 FQNEAQ (reference sequence). V lost 8 bases, J lost 1 base, and 14 bases lay in between. There are 14 residues in the CDR3. The CDR3 region has the DNA TGTGCCAGCGCGGGAGTACGGGGGAACACTGAAGCTTTCTTT. Protein sequence: CASAGVRGNTEAFF.

This sequence joins TRBV11-2 and TRBJ2-7; D may correspond to TRBD1 or TRBD2 (5 bases each). Trimming stripped 4 bases from V and 2 bases from J, with 6 bases between. The germline CDR1 and CDR2 sequences are SGHAT and FQNNGV. The CDR3 is 12 residues long. The CDR3 reads CASSWGTYEQYF. CDR3 sequence (DNA): TGTGCCAGCAGCTGGGGGACCTACGAGCAGTACTTC.

There are a few counts of this clone. The CDR3 sequence: CASSEVNTGELFF. The CDR3 DNA reads as TGTGCCAGCAGTGAAGTGAATACCGGGGAGCTGTTTTTT. V usage is TRBV2 and J usage is TRBJ2-2; no definite D call. V was clipped by 1 base and J by 5 bases, with 5 bases between them. The CDR3 extends over 13 amino acids. Germline loops: CDR1 SNHLY, CDR2 FYNNEI.

The chain is built from TRBV19 and TRBJ2-4; no reliable D call. V shed 1 base and J shed 0 bases, with 22 bases lying between them. The germline gives CDR1 LNHDA, CDR2 SQIVND (reference sequence). This CDR3 contains 20 residues. The CDR3 here is CASSIAPRPRNSLAKNIQYF. CDR3 sequence (DNA): TGTGCCAGTAGTATAGCCCCACGTCCCAGGAATTCCTTAGCCAAAAACATTCAGTACTTC. The full variable domain, with the rest looked up from reference TRBV19 and TRBJ2-4, is DGGITQSPKYLFRKEGQNVTLSCEQNLNHDAMYWYRQDPGQGLRLIYYSQIVNDFQKGDIAEGYSVSREKKESFPLTVTSAQKNPTAFYLCASSIAPRPRNSLAKNIQYFGAGTRLSVL.

This chain connects TRBV30 to TRBJ1-3; no clear D gene. The CDR3 runs 13 residues. V was pared by 3 bases and J by 2 bases, with 8 bases between. Germline assignment: CDR1 GTSNPN and CDR2 SVGIG (reference sequence). The CDR3 is CAWRVTAGNTIYF. The CDR3 nucleotides are TGTGCCTGGAGAGTCACAGCTGGAAACACCATATATTTT.

The chain is built from TRBV12-3 or TRBV12-4 and TRBJ2-3, with a weak D call TRBD1 (5 bases). Trimming stripped 5 bases from V and 4 bases from J, with 10 bases between. This CDR3 region has 13 residues. CDR3 DNA sequence: TGTGCCAGCAGTCGTGACAGCCCAGATACGCAGTATTTT. This encodes CASSRDSPDTQYF.

Only one count was recorded for this clone. The chain joins TRBV27 to TRBJ1-2, with 8 bases identical to TRBD1. V gave up 6 bases and J gave up 2 bases; unmatched junction bases: 2. Per the germline V gene, CDR1 is MNHEY and CDR2 is SMNVEV (reference sequence). The CDR3 is 13 residues long. The chain's CDR3 is CASSTGGNYGYTF. The CDR3 DNA reads TGTGCCAGCAGCACAGGGGGGAACTATGGCTACACCTTC.

V and J are TRBV11-2 and TRBJ1-1, with 9 bases lining up with TRBD1. Losses at the gene ends were 5 bases for V and 5 bases for J; bases not matched to a gene: 21. Looked up from germline, CDR1 is SGHAT and CDR2 is FQNNGV. The CDR3 length is 19 residues. In DNA, the CDR3 is TGTGCCAGCAGCCGGGACAGGGAAATCCCCCGTAGGTTGGGGACTGAAGCTTTCTTT. It codes for CASSRDREIPRRLGTEAFF.

This chain links TRBV9 with TRBJ2-1; TRBD1 agrees at 8 bases. CDR3 size: 14 residues. Germline lookup yields CDR1 SGDLS and CDR2 YYNGEE. Trimming took 7 bases from V and 9 from J; bases not matched to a gene: 12. The DNA for the CDR3 is TGTGCCAGCGCGGGGCCAGGGGGCTTGGGTGAGCAGTTCTTC. Encoded protein: CASAGPGGLGEQFF.

The rearrangement links TRBV6-5 to TRBJ2-2; D is undetermined. V was cut by 8 bases and J by 1 base, with 14 bases left in between. The CDR3 runs 15 residues. Germline V gene lookup returns CDR1 MNHEY and CDR2 SVGAGI. The CDR3 nucleotides read TGTGCCAGCTCCAGGTCCCGGTTGAACACCGGGGAGCTGTTTTTT. Amino acids: CASSRSRLNTGELFF.